The T cell receptor (beta chain) under discussion was sequenced for a study of cytomegalovirus exposure and HLA in healthy donors (dated by TCRdb to the late 2010s). For context, the study as a whole: In an earlier analysis of fewer than 750 of the donors, 250 to 350 Gb of sequence data and 117 million unique TCR beta sequences from about 190 million T cells were reported. The study aimed to test whether cataloging public T cell receptors could reveal signatures of past pathogen exposure. Typing coverage differed by locus: A, B, C, DRB1 and DQB1 were typed in roughly 620-630 donors, DQA1 in 522, DPA1 in roughly 590, and DPB1 in just under 490. Along with the approximately 700-subject first cohort, a separate validation cohort of over a hundred different subjects was used. In a later analysis, previously published TCR beta repertoires from about 640 donors were re-analyzed and high-resolution HLA genotyping was added so that TCR occurrence patterns could be studied. To decide whether each TCR beta V gene segment behaved as functional or pseudogenic, an earlier analysis of some 600 of the donors relied on high-throughput TCR beta sequencing. The study used immunosequencing to profile the T cell repertoires of around 600 subjects and linked those repertoires to cytomegalovirus serostatus. An early release that covered more than 550 HLA-typed donors contained around 300 gigabases of sequencing data and tens of millions of unique TCR sequences. HLA typing included class I and class II loci at four-digit resolution. Of the roughly 390 genotyped donors, approximately 81% were placed in the genetic ancestry cluster associated with self-reported Caucasian donors. Donor age, sex, ethnicity and CMV serostatus were collected together with the repertoire data. A later genetic analysis used genome-wide SNP genotypes for 398 of the 666 donors, treating that subset as a discovery cohort. Because of strong linkage in the cohort, roughly five DR-DQ haplotypes were treated as single units for association and clustering. Among about 370 genotyped donors of the cohort, an average of around 250,000 unique TCR beta nucleotide sequences was sequenced per donor, of which 15% to 20% were non-productive. High-throughput TCR immunosequencing, statistical association of individual TCRs with disease status, and machine learning were combined to predict cytomegalovirus infection status. Every repertoire in the discovery cohort had been generated on one and the same sequencing platform. The later analysis used no new phenotypic data to find candidate immune exposures, relying instead on TCR beta sequences and their occurrence across donors. General findings and caveats noted by the study authors: A further reported finding was that TCR beta sequences accurately predicted the HLA-A and HLA-B alleles for most subjects in the first cohort. In a later analysis, several top co-occurrence clusters were reported to appear linked to parvovirus B19, influenza, CMV and Epstein-Barr virus. When HLA alleles, especially DR and DQ, strongly co-occurred, TCR associations were difficult to assign to individual alleles. Most TCR sequences were seen in very few donors, while some public TCRs were found in many individuals. CMV serostatus was the only immune exposure information available for the cohort. Cytomegalovirus status was reported to be diagnosed by the classifier with high specificity and sensitivity in both the original and validation cohorts. In a later analysis, about 16,000 TCR beta sequences were associated with specific HLA alleles at a false discovery rate of 0.05. Compared with equally common non-associated chains, HLA-associated TCR beta chains in a later analysis were more clonally expanded and had lower generation probabilities. The presence/absence analyses assumed that sequencing depth was roughly uniform across donors, and that assumption may not be true. Compared with the roughly 670-donor mean, donors in an Asian-associated ancestry cluster had fewer N-insertions in productive TCRs, according to a later genetic analysis. The 87-base-pair reads could not distinguish some IMGT-functional V segments, including TRBV6-2 and TRBV6-3, so those segments were excluded. In the study, 164 TCR beta chains were listed as associated with cytomegalovirus. A later genetic analysis associated a missense DCLRE1C variant with V-gene and J-gene trimming of TCR beta chains, and an independent cohort replicated the association. A few of the identified cytomegalovirus-associated TCR beta chains were confirmed in vitro to be specific for cytomegalovirus antigens. In an earlier analysis of some 500 of the donors, most TCR beta V segments were observed in productive rearrangements about 87% or about 30% of the time, broadly matching IMGT annotations. Because counts were too low, 15 to 20 rarely observed V segments, including chromosome 9 orphons, were excluded from the earlier analysis of 587 of the donors. Correlated functional status among segregating V segments might reflect linkage disequilibrium, but an unknown experimental factor could not be ruled out. A group of highly shared sequence variants was considered likely to be a technical artifact of the sequencing pipeline. According to a later analysis, TCR association rates differed among HLA loci, with DRB1 alleles showing the most associated TCRs and HLA-C alleles showing the fewest. The cohort was sequenced for TCR beta chains only, and without alpha or paired-chain data the features that could be detected were limited. Most CMV-associated TCR beta chains appeared to be HLA-restricted in a later analysis, and the HLA associations seemed to be driven largely by CMV exposure. HLA typing was unavailable for some donors at each locus, so association tests used only the typed subset. The authors suggested that the approach could potentially be extended to other disease states and immunological phenotypes.

The cohort consisted of 650 to 850 healthy bone marrow donors. At the time of sampling, every cohort member was nominally healthy, though immune exposures that went unrecorded were likely present. The donor tested CMV seronegative, placing the donor among the 350 or so seronegative members of the cohort. A peripheral blood sample was provided by each donor, and peripheral blood mononuclear cells were used for TCR beta sequencing. The Qiagen DNeasy Blood Extraction Kit was used to extract genomic DNA from the blood cell samples. Deletion took 3 bases off V and 0 bases off J, with a span of 10 bases between the germline ends. There are 15 amino acids in the CDR3, from cysteine to phenylalanine inclusive. CDR3 DNA only is kept here, 45 bases in frame from base 1. According to the germline V gene, CDR1 reads SGDLS and CDR2 reads YYNGEE. The library was produced with the immunoSEQ multiplex PCR assay. A mixture of 60 forward primers for TCR Vbeta segments and 13 reverse primers for TCR Jbeta segments was used in the multiplex PCR. The CDR3 region of rearranged TCR beta genes was amplified from genomic DNA by a multiplex PCR assay. On the Illumina HiSeq System, the amplified TCR beta libraries were sequenced as 87-base-pair reads. Per the authors' processing: Across the roughly 700 repertoires, a later analysis counted 78 million or so unique TCR beta chains, 9.5 million to 12 million of which were shared by at least two donors. Raw reads were error-corrected and collapsed into unique sequences by a nearest-neighbor algorithm in which closely related sequences were merged to remove PCR and sequencing errors. To assign V, D and J gene segments, CDR3 sequences were aligned to IMGT reference sequences. For a sequence to be retained, at least a six-nucleotide match to both a V gene segment and a J gene segment was required. A rearrangement was called productive if the CDR3 had no stop codons and remained in frame with V and J, and every other rearrangement was called non-productive. Following IMGT convention, CDR3 was defined as the stretch from the second conserved V-encoded cysteine up to the conserved J-encoded phenylalanine. The earlier analysis of about 640 of the donors excluded any sequence lacking an unambiguous match to a single V gene segment. An earlier analysis of 587 of the donors classified V segments as functional when productive rearrangements were above 56.7% and as segregating when the standard deviation between donors was above 5%. A statistical classification framework was developed to diagnose cytomegalovirus status using the catalog of TCR beta chain sequences. V and J gene assignment, in a later analysis, came from comparing TCR nucleotide sequences with IMGT/GENE-DB human TR gene sequences. The TCRdist pipeline was used in a later analysis to assign CDR3 sequences and most-parsimonious VDJ recombination scenarios. In a later analysis, every TCR beta chain was defined by the combination of its CDR3 amino acid sequence and its V-gene family, and reads without a unique V-gene family were dropped. To address suspected cross-contamination and a sequencing artifact, a later analysis removed under 600 highly shared, low-generation-probability nucleotide sequences. A later analysis calculated a clonal expansion index for each public chain from normalized within-repertoire ranks of inferred template counts. Generation probabilities in a later analysis came from a VDJ recombination model fitted to out-of-frame rearrangements, and those results were checked against IGoR. Hypergeometric tests were used in a later analysis to score TCR-TCR, TCR-HLA and TCR-CMV co-occurrence, with a repertoire-size bias correction applied to the TCR pairs. False discovery rates were estimated in a later analysis by permuting HLA or CMV assignments 20 times. In a later analysis, co-occurring TCRs were grouped with DBSCAN, and TCRdist sequence similarity was added when clustering was performed within HLA-allele-positive subsets. For co-occurrence clustering, repertoires with fewer than 30,000 or more than 120,000 public chains were excluded, along with five repertoires with anomalous nucleotide sharing. Held by TCRdb, this immuneACCESS table contains in-frame sequences only and omits some clones. Under half of the omission traces to an unresolved V gene where checked; the cause of the rest is unknown. V, J and clone size are those of that table, while D and trimming were read from the DNA. This sample is represented by around 170,000 clones; about 82% of them were singletons. The ten largest clones capture roughly 1.5% of the sample.

On this clone: Its specific antigen is unknown. No much larger clone exists at a distance of one base, and base qualities are not known.

The sequence was collected from a man between 18 and 35 years old in good health and CMV-seronegative. Sequenced input: PBMCs. Here the chain combines TRBV9 and TRBJ2-1, and the D gene may be TRBD1, 5 bases matching. CDR3 reads: CASSGSDNSYNEQFF. The nucleotide sequence is given as TGTGCCAGCAGCGGCTCGGACAACTCCTACAATGAGCAGTTCTTC.